The rows below give T cell receptor beta chains drawn from one sample of a study of response to subunit inactivated influenza vaccine. TCRdb re-called the RT-PCR reads through MiXCR, storing one row per CDR3 protein. The sample lists roughly 170,000 distinct CDR3 sequences, around 9% seen once, with approximately 11% in the top ten. The source was non-naive T cells sorted from PBMCs, collected on the day of vaccination. These receptors originate from a man between 45 and 60 years old who received an inactivated influenza vaccine. Both conserved end residues are part of each CDR3. D genes are given only for firm matches. Size values are once, few and many counts, or a class for expanded clones, and some rows have none.

few	TRBJ1-1	-	TRBV3-1	CASSQSRTENTEAFF	TGTGCCAGCAGCCAATCCCGGACAGAGAACACTGAAGCTTTCTTT
-	TRBJ2-7	TRBD2	TRBV12-3/TRBV12-4	CASSLKLAGVYEQYF	TGTGCCAGCAGTTTAAAACTAGCGGGGGTCTACGAGCAGTACTTC
few	TRBJ2-7	-	TRBV28	CASTSPPTNEQYF	TGTGCCAGCACCTCGCCCCCCACCAACGAGCAGTACTTC
few	TRBJ2-7	-	TRBV6-1	CASSNRVSEQYF	TGTGCCAGCAGTAACAGGGTTTCCGAGCAGTACTTC
few	TRBJ1-6	TRBD1	TRBV7-9	CASSSEQGISSPLHF	TGTGCCAGCAGCTCCGAACAGGGGATAAGTTCACCCCTCCACTTT
many	TRBJ2-7	TRBD2	TRBV20-1	CSAKGLASEQYF	TGCAGTGCTAAAGGACTAGCGAGCGAGCAGTACTTC
-	TRBJ1-5	-	TRBV2	CASSEASGRGQPQHF	TGTGCCAGCAGTGAAGCTTCGGGTAGAGGGCAGCCCCAGCATTTT
few	TRBJ2-1	-	TRBV12-3/TRBV12-4	CASSGGTATTNEQFF	TGTGCCAGCAGTGGGGGGACCGCCACTACCAATGAGCAGTTCTTC
few	TRBJ1-1	-	TRBV10-3	CAINSGMNTEAFF	TGTGCCATCAACTCGGGGATGAACACTGAAGCTTTCTTT
-	TRBJ2-1	-	TRBV7-2	CASSVGSHNEQFF	TGTGCCAGCAGTGTTGGCAGCCACAATGAGCAGTTCTTC
few	TRBJ2-1	TRBD2	TRBV7-9	CASSLSGGRSYNEQFF	TGTGCCAGCAGCTTATCCGGCGGGAGGTCCTACAATGAGCAGTTCTTC
-	TRBJ2-7	-	TRBV28	CDSRPDNSYEQYF	TGTGACAGCAGACCGGACAACTCCTACGAGCAGTACTTC
-	TRBJ1-1	TRBD1	TRBV5-1	CASSALGGGGEAFF	TGCGCCAGCAGCGCCCTCGGAGGGGGCGGTGAAGCTTTCTTT
-	TRBJ2-1	-	TRBV10-3	CAISTLSGDGEQFF	TGTGCCATCAGCACCCTTTCGGGAGATGGAGAGCAGTTCTTC
-	TRBJ1-1	-	TRBV12-3/TRBV12-4	CASSIAGANTEAFF	TGTGCCAGCAGCATAGCAGGGGCGAACACTGAAGCTTTCTTT
many	TRBJ2-1	-	TRBV5-6	CASSLLVEQFF	TGTGCCAGCAGCTTGTTGGTTGAGCAGTTCTTC
few	TRBJ2-7	-	TRBV27	CASSFGPTSYEQYF	TGTGCCAGCAGTTTCGGACCCACCTCCTACGAGCAGTACTTC
-	TRBJ2-7	-	TRBV7-9	CASSRDGTMIYEQYF	TGTGCCAGCAGCCGGGACGGGACCATGATCTACGAGCAGTACTTC
many	TRBJ2-3	-	TRBV5-1	CASSLQLGTDTQYF	TGCGCCAGCAGCTTGCAACTAGGTACAGATACGCAGTATTTT
many	TRBJ2-2	-	TRBV12-3/TRBV12-4	CASSFRSLGYTGELFF	TGTGCCAGCAGTTTTAGAAGTTTAGGGTACACCGGGGAGCTGTTTTTT
few	TRBJ2-1	TRBD1	TRBV7-9	CASSQDRGYDEQFF	TGTGCCAGCAGCCAAGACAGGGGGTACGATGAGCAGTTCTTC
-	TRBJ1-5	-	TRBV10-3	CAITGGSNQPQHF	TGTGCCATCACAGGAGGTAGCAATCAGCCCCAGCATTTT
-	TRBJ1-3	-	TRBV7-6	CASSMTGPRTGNTIYF	TGTGCCAGCAGCATGACGGGTCCCCGAACAGGAAACACCATATATTTT
-	TRBJ2-7	-	TRBV3-1	CASRGAGEQYF	TGTGCCAGCAGAGGGGCGGGGGAGCAGTACTTC
few	TRBJ2-1	-	TRBV12-3/TRBV12-4	CASSLATIGGIEQFF	TGTGCCAGCAGTTTAGCGACGATTGGCGGGATAGAGCAGTTCTTC
few	TRBJ1-2	-	TRBV2	CASMGAGSGYGYTF	TGTGCCAGCATGGGGGCAGGGAGTGGCTATGGCTACACCTTC
few	TRBJ2-1	-	TRBV27	CASSLYMGEQFF	TGTGCCAGCAGTTTATACATGGGTGAGCAGTTCTTC
few	TRBJ1-2	-	TRBV7-8	CASSLSTVGGYTF	TGTGCCAGCAGCTTATCGACAGTCGGTGGCTACACCTTC
many	TRBJ1-2	TRBD1	TRBV4-1	CASSQGPAGGIHYGYTF	TGCGCCAGCAGCCAAGGTCCGGCAGGGGGGATTCACTATGGCTACACCTTC
many	TRBJ2-2	-	TRBV4-3	CASSQGRNTGELFF	TGCGCCAGCAGCCAAGGGAGAAACACCGGGGAGCTGTTTTTT
-	TRBJ2-1	TRBD2	TRBV7-8	CASSSLAGPYNEQFF	TGTGCCAGCAGCTCTTTAGCGGGCCCCTACAATGAGCAGTTCTTC
-	TRBJ2-5	TRBD2	TRBV5-4	CASSLKLAGETQYF	TGTGCCAGCAGCTTGAAACTAGCGGGCGAGACCCAGTACTTC
many	TRBJ2-7	-	TRBV5-1	CASSLGSYEYF	TGCGCCAGCAGCTTGGGGTCATACGAGTACTTC
-	TRBJ2-2	TRBD1	TRBV7-9	CASSTGQGRELFF	TGTGCCAGCAGCACCGGACAGGGGAGGGAGCTGTTTTTT
many	TRBJ1-2	-	TRBV6-5	CASSYGQGRGYTF	TGTGCCAGCAGTTACGGGCAGGGGCGCGGCTACACCTTC
-	TRBJ1-3	-	TRBV4-2	CASGTGLFSGNSIYF	TGTGCCAGCGGAACAGGACTTTTCTCTGGAAACTCCATATATTTT
-	TRBJ2-1	-	TRBV6-1	CASSEFQGSHEQFF	TGTGCCAGCAGTGAATTCCAGGGAAGCCATGAGCAGTTCTTC
few	TRBJ2-3	-	TRBV19	CASSIDLFRVYF	TGTGCCAGTAGTATAGATCTTTTTAGAGTGTATTTT
-	TRBJ2-2	-	TRBV6-2/TRBV6-3	CASTHGQANTGELFF	TGTGCCAGCACTCACGGGCAGGCTAACACCGGGGAGCTGTTTTTT
many	TRBJ2-5	TRBD1	TRBV20-1	CSARSTGGSETQYF	TGCAGTGCTAGGTCAACAGGGGGCTCTGAGACCCAGTACTTC
-	TRBJ1-1	-	TRBV6-6	CASSWRANTEAFF	TGTGCCAGCAGTTGGCGAGCGAACACTGAAGCTTTCTTT
-	TRBJ2-2	-	TRBV4-2	CASSQDRGGGTGELFF	TGTGCCAGCAGCCAAGATCGTGGGGGCGGCACCGGGGAGCTGTTTTTT
many	TRBJ2-7	-	TRBV5-1	CASSSGQPGPSSYEQYF	TGCGCCAGCAGCTCCGGACAACCGGGACCGTCTTCCTACGAGCAGTACTTC
few	TRBJ2-7	-	TRBV21-1	CASSKRAIAGGCYEQYF	TGTGCCAGCAGCAAGCGGGCTATCGCGGGGGGCTGCTACGAGCAGTACTTC
few	TRBJ2-1	TRBD2	TRBV11-3	CASSSTWTSGTDSYNEQFF	TGTGCCAGCAGCTCTACCTGGACTAGCGGGACCGACTCCTACAATGAGCAGTTCTTC
many	TRBJ1-2	TRBD1	TRBV27	CASSFRGQGATNYGYTF	TGTGCCAGCAGTTTCCGGGGGCAGGGGGCTACTAACTATGGCTACACCTTC
-	TRBJ2-3	-	TRBV24-1	CATSDSLGGGTDTQYF	TGTGCCACCAGTGACTCCTTGGGGGGCGGCACAGATACGCAGTATTTT
many	TRBJ2-1	-	TRBV20-1	CSARDGGAGPARGQFF	TGCAGTGCTAGAGATGGTGGGGCAGGACCTGCACGCGGGCAGTTCTTC
many	TRBJ1-6	-	TRBV11-2	CASSLDPNSPLHF	TGTGCCAGCAGCTTAGATCCGAATTCACCCCTCCACTTT
many	TRBJ1-1	-	TRBV7-9	CASSPYGGTEAFF	TGTGCCAGCAGCCCGTACGGTGGCACTGAAGCTTTCTTT
many	TRBJ1-4	-	TRBV7-9	CAVTGATNEKLFF	TGTGCCGTTACAGGAGCAACTAATGAAAAACTGTTTTTT
few	TRBJ2-5	TRBD2	TRBV10-2	CASSGLAGVLKTQYF	TGCGCCAGCAGTGGACTAGCGGGAGTTTTAAAGACCCAGTACTTC